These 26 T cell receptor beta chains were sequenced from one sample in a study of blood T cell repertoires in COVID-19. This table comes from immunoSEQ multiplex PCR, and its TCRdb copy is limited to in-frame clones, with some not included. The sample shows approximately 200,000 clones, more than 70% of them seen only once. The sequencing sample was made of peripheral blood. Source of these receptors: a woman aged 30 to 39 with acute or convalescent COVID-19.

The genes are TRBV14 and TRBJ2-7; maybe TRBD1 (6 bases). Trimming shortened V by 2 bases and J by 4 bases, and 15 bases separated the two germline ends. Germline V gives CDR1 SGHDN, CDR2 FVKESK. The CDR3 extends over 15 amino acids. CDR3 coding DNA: TGTGCCAGCAGCCAATTTTCCCAGGGGAGTTACGAGCAGTACTTC. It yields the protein CASSQFSQGSYEQYF.

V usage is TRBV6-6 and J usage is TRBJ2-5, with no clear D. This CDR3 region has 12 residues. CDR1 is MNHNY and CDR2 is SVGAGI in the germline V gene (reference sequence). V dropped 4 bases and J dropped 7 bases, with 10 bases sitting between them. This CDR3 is CASSFELRTQYF. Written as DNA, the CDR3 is TGTGCCAGCAGTTTCGAGCTGAGGACCCAGTACTTC.

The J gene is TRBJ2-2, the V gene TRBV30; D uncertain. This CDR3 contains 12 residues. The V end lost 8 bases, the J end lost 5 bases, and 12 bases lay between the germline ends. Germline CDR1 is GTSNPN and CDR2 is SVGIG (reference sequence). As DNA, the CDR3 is TGTGCCGGCGGTAGCAGAACCGGGGAGCTGTTTTTT. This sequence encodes CAGGSRTGELFF.

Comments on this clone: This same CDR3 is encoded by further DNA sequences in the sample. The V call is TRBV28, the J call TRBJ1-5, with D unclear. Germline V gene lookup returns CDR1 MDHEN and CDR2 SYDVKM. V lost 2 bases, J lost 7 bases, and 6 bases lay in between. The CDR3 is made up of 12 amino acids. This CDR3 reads CASSLLRQPQHF. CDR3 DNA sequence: TGTGCCAGCAGTTTACTACGGCAGCCCCAGCATTTT.

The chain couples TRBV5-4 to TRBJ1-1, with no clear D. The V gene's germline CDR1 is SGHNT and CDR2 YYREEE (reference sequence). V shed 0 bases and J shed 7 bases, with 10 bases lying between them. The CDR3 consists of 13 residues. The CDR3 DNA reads TGTGCCAGCAGCTTGGAAGGAGGGATTGAAGCTTTCTTT. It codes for CASSLEGGIEAFF.

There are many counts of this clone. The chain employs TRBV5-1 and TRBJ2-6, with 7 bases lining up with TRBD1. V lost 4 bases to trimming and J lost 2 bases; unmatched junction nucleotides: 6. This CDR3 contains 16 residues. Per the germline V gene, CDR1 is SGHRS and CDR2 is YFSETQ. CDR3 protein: CASSLQGGPGANVLTF. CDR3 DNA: TGCGCCAGCAGCCTCCAAGGGGGCCCTGGGGCCAACGTCCTGACTTTC.

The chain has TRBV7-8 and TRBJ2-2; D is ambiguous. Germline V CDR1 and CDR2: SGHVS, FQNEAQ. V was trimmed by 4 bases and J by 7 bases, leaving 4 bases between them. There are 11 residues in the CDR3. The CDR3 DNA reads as TGTGCCAGCAGCTCCGTCGGGGAGCTGTTTTTT. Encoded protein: CASSSVGELFF.

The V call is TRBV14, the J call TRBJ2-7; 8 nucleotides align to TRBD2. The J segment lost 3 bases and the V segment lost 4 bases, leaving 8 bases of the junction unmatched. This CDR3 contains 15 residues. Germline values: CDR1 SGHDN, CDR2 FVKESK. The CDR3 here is CASSPGTSLFYEQYF. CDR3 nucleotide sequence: TGTGCCAGCAGCCCCGGGACTAGTTTATTCTACGAGCAGTACTTC.

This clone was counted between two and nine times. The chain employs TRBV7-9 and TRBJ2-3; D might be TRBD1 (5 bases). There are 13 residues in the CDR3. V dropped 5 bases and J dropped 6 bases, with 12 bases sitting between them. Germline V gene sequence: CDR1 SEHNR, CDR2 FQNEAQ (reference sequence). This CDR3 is CASSGQGSDTQYF. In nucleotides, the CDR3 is TGTGCCAGCAGCGGCCAGGGCAGCGATACGCAGTATTTT.

The CDR3 loop reads CASSEQGANTEAFF. The CDR3 nucleotides are TGTGCCAGCAGTGAACAGGGGGCGAACACTGAAGCTTTCTTT. The chain has TRBV2 and TRBJ1-1, with TRBD1 matching over 8 bases. The CDR3 has 14 residues. Germline CDR1 and CDR2: SNHLY and FYNNEI. With 2 bases clipped from V and 1 base from J, the junction kept 0 bases outside the gene matches.

The CDR3 DNA is TGTGCCAGCAGCTTGGTAGGGGAATCTGGCACTGAAGCTTTCTTT. Protein sequence: CASSLVGESGTEAFF. The chain employs TRBV5-4 and TRBJ1-1; D may be TRBD1 (5 bases). Per germline, CDR1 SGHNT and CDR2 YYREEE (reference sequence). CDR3 length equals 15 residues. The V gene lost 0 bases and the J gene lost 4 bases, with 13 bases spanning the gap.

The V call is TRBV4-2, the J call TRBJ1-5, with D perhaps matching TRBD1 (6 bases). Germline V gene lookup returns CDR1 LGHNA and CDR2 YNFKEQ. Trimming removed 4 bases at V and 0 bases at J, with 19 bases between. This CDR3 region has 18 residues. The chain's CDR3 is CASSRNQGPGGSNQPQHF. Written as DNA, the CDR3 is TGTGCCAGCAGCCGCAATCAGGGGCCTGGGGGTAGCAATCAGCCCCAGCATTTT.

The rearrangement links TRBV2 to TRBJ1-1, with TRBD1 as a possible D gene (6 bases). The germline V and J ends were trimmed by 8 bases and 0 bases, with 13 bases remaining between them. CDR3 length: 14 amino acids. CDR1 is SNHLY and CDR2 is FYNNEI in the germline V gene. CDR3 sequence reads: CASRSRGLNTEAFF. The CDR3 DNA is TGTGCCAGCCGAAGCAGGGGTTTGAACACTGAAGCTTTCTTT.

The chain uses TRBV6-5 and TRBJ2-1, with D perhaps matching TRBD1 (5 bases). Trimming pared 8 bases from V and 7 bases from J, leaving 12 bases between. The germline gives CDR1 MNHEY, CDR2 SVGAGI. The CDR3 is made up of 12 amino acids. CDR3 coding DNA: TGTGCCAGCGGAGAGAAGGGGAATGAGCAGTTCTTC. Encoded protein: CASGEKGNEQFF.

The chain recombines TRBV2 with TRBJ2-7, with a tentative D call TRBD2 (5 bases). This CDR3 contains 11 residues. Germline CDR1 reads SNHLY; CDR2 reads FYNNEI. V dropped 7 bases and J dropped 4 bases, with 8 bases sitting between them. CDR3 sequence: CASTGTYEQYF. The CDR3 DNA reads TGTGCCAGCACGGGAACTTACGAGCAGTACTTC.

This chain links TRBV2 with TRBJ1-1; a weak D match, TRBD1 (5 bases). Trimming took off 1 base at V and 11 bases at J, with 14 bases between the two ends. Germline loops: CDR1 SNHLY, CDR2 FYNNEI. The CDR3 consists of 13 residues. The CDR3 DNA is TGTGCCAGCAGTGAAGTTGCTGGCGGGGACGCTTTCTTT. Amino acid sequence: CASSEVAGGDAFF.

The CDR3 DNA is TGTGCCATCAGTGAGTTAGCCGGTATTCGCTCTGGAAACACCATATATTTT. Protein product: CAISELAGIRSGNTIYF. This chain uses TRBV10-3 with TRBJ1-3; the D is unclear. This CDR3 is 17 amino acids long. Trimming removed 1 base at V and 0 bases at J, with 13 bases between. CDR1 and CDR2 (germline): ENHRY, SYGVKD.

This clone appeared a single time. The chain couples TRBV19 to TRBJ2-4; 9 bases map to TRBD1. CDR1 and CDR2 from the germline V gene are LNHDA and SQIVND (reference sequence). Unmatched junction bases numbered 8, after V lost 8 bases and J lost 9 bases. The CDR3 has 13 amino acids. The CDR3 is CASWDRENGIQYF. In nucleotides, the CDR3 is TGTGCCAGTTGGGACAGGGAAAACGGCATTCAGTACTTC. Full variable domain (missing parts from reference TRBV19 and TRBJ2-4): DGGITQSPKYLFRKEGQNVTLSCEQNLNHDAMYWYRQDPGQGLRLIYYSQIVNDFQKGDIAEGYSVSREKKESFPLTVTSAQKNPTAFYLCASWDRENGIQYFGAGTRLSVL.

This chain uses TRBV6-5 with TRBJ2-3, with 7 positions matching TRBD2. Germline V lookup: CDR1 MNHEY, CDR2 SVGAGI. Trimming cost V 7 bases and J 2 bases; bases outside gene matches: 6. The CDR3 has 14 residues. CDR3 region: CASTGTTFTDTQYF. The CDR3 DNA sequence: TGTGCCAGCACCGGGACTACTTTCACAGATACGCAGTATTTT.

The CDR3 DNA sequence: TGTGCCAGCTCGACAGGCCTGGAAAAACTGTTTTTT. It is translated as CASSTGLEKLFF. The chain recombines TRBV6-1 with TRBJ1-4; TRBD1 might be the D (6 bases). From germline, CDR1 is MNHNS and CDR2 SASEGT. V was pared by 8 bases and J by 8 bases, with 12 bases between. The CDR3 is 12 amino acids.

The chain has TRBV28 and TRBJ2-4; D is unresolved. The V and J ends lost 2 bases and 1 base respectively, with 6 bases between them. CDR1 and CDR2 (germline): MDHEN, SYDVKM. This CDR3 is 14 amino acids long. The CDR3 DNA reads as TGTGCCAGCAGTTTAGTTATGGCCAAAAACATTCAGTACTTC. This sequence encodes CASSLVMAKNIQYF. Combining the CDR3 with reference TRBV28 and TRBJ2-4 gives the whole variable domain DVKVTQSSRYLVKRTGEKVFLECVQDMDHENMFWYRQDPGLGLRLIYFSYDVKMKEKGDIPEGYSVSREKKERFSLILESASTNQTSMYLCASSLVMAKNIQYFGAGTRLSVL.

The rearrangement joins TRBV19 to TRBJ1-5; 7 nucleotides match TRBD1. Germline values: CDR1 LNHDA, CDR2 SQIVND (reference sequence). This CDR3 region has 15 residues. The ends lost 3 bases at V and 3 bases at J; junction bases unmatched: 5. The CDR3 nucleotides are TGTGCCAGTAGTATCCGACAGGGCATCAATCAGCCCCAGCATTTT. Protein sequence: CASSIRQGINQPQHF. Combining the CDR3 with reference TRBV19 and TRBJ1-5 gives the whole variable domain DGGITQSPKYLFRKEGQNVTLSCEQNLNHDAMYWYRQDPGQGLRLIYYSQIVNDFQKGDIAEGYSVSREKKESFPLTVTSAQKNPTAFYLCASSIRQGINQPQHFGDGTRLSIL.

DNA of the CDR3: TGCGCCAGCAGCTTGGCTGTAACAACCTACGAGCAGTACTTC. Its protein is CASSLAVTTYEQYF. The chain carries TRBV5-1 and TRBJ2-7; D is ambiguous. The CDR3 is 14 amino acids. CDR1 and CDR2 (germline): SGHRS, YFSETQ. Between the trimmed V and J ends, which lost 0 bases and 2 bases, there was a span of 9 bases.

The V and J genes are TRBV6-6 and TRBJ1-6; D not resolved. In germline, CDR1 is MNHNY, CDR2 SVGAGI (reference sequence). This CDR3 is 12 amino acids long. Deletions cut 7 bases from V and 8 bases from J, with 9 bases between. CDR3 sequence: CASMLQDSPLHF. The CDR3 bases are TGTGCCAGCATGTTGCAGGATTCACCCCTCCACTTT.

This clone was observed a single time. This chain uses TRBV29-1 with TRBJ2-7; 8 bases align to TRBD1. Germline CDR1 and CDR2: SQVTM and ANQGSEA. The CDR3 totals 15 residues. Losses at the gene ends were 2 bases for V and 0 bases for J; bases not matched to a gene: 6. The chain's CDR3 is CSVETGQGASYEQYF. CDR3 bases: TGCAGCGTTGAAACGGGGCAGGGGGCCTCCTACGAGCAGTACTTC.

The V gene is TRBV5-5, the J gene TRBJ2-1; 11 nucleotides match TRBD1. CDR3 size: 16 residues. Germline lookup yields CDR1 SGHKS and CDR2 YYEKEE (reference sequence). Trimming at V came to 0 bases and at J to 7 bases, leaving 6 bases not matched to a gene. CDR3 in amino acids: CASSLGIGTGGNEQFF. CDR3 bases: TGTGCCAGCAGCTTGGGAATCGGGACAGGGGGGAATGAGCAGTTCTTC.